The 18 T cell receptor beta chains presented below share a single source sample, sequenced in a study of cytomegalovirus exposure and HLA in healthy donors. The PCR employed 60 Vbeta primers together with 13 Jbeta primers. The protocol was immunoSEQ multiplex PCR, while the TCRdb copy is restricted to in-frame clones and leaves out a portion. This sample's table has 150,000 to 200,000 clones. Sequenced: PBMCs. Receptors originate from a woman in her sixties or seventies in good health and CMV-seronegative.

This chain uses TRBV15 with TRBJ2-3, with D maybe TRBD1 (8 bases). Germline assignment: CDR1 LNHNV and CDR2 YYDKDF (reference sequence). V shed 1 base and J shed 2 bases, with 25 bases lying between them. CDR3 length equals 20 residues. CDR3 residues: CATSRGWTGRGKLATDTQYF. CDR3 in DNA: TGTGCCACCAGCAGAGGGTGGACAGGGCGGGGGAAATTGGCCACAGATACGCAGTATTTT. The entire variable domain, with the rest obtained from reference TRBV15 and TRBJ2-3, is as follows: DAMVIQNPRYQVTQFGKPVTLSCSQTLNHNVMYWYQQKSSQAPKLLFHYYDKDFNNEADTPDNFQSRRPNTSFCFLDIRSPGLGDTAMYLCATSRGWTGRGKLATDTQYFGPGTRLTVL.

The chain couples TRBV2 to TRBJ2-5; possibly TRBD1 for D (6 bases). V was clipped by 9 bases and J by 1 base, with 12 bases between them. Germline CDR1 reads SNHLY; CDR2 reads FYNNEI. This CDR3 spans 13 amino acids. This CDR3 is CASHRAGQETQYF. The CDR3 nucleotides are TGTGCCAGTCACAGGGCGGGCCAAGAGACCCAGTACTTC.

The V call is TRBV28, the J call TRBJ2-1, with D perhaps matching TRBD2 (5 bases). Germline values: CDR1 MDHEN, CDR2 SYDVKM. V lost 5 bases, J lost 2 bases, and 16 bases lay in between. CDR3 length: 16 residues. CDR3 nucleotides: TGTGCCAGCAGTCCTCACTCTGTCGGGGCCTACAATGAGCAGTTCTTC. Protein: CASSPHSVGAYNEQFF.

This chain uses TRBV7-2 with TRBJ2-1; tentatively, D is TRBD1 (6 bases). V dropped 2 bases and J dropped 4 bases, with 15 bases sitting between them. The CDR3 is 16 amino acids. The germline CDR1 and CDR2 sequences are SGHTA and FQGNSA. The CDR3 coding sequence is TGTGCCAGCAGCTTATCTTCCGGGACACCGTACAATGAGCAGTTCTTC. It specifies CASSLSSGTPYNEQFF.

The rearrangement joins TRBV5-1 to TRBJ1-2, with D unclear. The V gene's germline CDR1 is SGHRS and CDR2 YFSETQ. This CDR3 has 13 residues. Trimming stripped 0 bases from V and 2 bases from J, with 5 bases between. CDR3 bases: TGCGCCAGCAGCTTGGACAGCAACTATGGCTACACCTTC. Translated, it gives CASSLDSNYGYTF.

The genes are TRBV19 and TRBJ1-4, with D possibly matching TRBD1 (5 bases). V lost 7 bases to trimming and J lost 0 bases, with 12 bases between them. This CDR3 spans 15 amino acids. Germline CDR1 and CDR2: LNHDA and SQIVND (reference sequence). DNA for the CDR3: TGTGCCAGTACGGCGGGGGACGCAACTAATGAAAAACTGTTTTTT. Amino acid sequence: CASTAGDATNEKLFF.

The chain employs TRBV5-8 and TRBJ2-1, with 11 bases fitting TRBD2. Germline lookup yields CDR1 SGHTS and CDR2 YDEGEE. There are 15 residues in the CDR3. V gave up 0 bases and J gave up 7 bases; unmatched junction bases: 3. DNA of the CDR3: TGTGCCAGCAGCTTGGGACTAGCGGGAAGTAATGAGCAGTTCTTC. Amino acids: CASSLGLAGSNEQFF. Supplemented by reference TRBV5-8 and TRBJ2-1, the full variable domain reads EAGVTQSPTHLIKTRGQQATLRCSPISGHTSVYWYQQALGLGLQFLLWYDEGEERNRGNFPPRFSGRQFPNYSSELNVNALELEDSALYLCASSLGLAGSNEQFFGPGTRLTVL.

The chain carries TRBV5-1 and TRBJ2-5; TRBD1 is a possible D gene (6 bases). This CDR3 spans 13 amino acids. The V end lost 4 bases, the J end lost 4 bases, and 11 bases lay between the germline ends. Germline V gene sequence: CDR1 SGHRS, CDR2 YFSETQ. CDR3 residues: CASSMTGPETQYF. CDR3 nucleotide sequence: TGCGCCAGCAGCATGACAGGACCAGAGACCCAGTACTTC.

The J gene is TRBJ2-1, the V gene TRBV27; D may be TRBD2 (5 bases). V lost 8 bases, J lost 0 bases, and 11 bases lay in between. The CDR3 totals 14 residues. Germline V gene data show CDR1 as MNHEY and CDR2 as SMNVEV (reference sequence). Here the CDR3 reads CASSGWSSYNEQFF. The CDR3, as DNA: TGTGCCAGCTCGGGGTGGAGCTCCTACAATGAGCAGTTCTTC.

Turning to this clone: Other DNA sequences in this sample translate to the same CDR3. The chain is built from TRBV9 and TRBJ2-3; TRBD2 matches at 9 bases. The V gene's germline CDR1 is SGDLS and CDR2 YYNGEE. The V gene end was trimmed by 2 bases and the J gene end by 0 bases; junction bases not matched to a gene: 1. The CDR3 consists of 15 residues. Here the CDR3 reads CASSVTSGSTDTQYF. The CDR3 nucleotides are TGTGCCAGCAGCGTGACTAGCGGTAGCACAGATACGCAGTATTTT.

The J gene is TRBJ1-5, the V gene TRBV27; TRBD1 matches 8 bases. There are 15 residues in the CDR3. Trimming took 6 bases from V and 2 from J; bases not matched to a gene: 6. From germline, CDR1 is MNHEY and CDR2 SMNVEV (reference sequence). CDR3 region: CASSLTGEGNQPQHF. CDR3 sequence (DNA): TGTGCCAGCAGCCTGACAGGGGAGGGCAATCAGCCCCAGCATTTT.

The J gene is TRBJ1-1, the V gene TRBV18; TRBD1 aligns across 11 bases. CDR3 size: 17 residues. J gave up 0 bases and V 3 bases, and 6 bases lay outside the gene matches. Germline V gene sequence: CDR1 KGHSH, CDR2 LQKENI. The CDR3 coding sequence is TGTGCCAGCTCACCCTGGACAGGGGGCTCCTTGAACACTGAAGCTTTCTTT. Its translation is CASSPWTGGSLNTEAFF.

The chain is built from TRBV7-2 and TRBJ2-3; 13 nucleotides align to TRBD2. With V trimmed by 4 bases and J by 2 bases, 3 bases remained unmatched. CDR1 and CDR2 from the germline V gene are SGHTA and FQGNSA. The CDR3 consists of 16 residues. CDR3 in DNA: TGTGCCAGCAGCTCGGGACTAGCGGGGCTCACAGATACGCAGTATTTT. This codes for CASSSGLAGLTDTQYF. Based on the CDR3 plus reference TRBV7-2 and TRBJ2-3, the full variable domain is GAGVSQSPSNKVTEKGKDVELRCDPISGHTALYWYRQSLGQGLEFLIYFQGNSAPDKSGLPSDRFSAERTGGSVSTLTIQRTQQEDSAVYLCASSSGLAGLTDTQYFGPGTRLTVL.

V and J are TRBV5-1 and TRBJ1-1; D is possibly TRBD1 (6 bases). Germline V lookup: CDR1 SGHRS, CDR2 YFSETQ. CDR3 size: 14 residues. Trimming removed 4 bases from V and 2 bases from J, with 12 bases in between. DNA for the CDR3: TGCGCCAGCAGCGACGGGACACGTAACACTGAAGCTTTCTTT. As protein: CASSDGTRNTEAFF.

The CDR3: CASTATAPYEQYF. CDR3 sequence (DNA): TGTGCCAGCACCGCGACAGCTCCCTACGAGCAGTACTTC. The J gene is TRBJ2-7, the V gene TRBV6-1; D possibly corresponds to TRBD1 (5 bases). This CDR3 is 13 amino acids long. Deletions cut 7 bases from V and 2 bases from J, with 12 bases between. Germline V gene lookup returns CDR1 MNHNS and CDR2 SASEGT.

The CDR3: CASSLGSSNQPQHF. The CDR3 nucleotides are TGTGCCAGCAGCTTGGGGAGCAGCAATCAGCCCCAGCATTTT. The chain links TRBV11-2 to TRBJ1-5; D ambiguous. This CDR3 contains 14 residues. Trimming took off 3 bases at V and 1 base at J, with 7 bases between the two ends. Germline CDR1 reads SGHAT; CDR2 reads FQNNGV.

CDR3 coding DNA: TGTGCCACCACAGGGAATCCCCACGAGCAGTACTTC. It encodes CATTGNPHEQYF. The chain links TRBV6-1 to TRBJ2-7, with a possible D match to TRBD1 (6 bases). Per germline, CDR1 MNHNS and CDR2 SASEGT. This CDR3 is built from 12 residues. Trimming pared 10 bases from V and 5 bases from J, leaving 15 bases between.

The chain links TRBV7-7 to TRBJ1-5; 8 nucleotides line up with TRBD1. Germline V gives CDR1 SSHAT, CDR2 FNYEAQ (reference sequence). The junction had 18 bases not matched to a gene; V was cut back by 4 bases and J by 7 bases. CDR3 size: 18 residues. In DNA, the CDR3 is TGTGCCAGCAGCTGTGGGGGGTGGAACGGACAGGGTAAACAGCCCCAGCATTTT. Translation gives CASSCGGWNGQGKQPQHF.